The 6 T cell receptor beta chains below come from one sample, sequenced in a study of CD4 T cells in relation to SARS-CoV-2 and coronaviruses. Their antigen targets remain unknown. Unexposed donor CD4+ T cells date from about 2011-2018, before the COVID-19 pandemic. CD4+ T cells were isolated from the cells after 10 days of culture. The data were produced by immunoSEQ multiplex PCR, yet TCRdb's version contains in-frame clones alone and is incomplete. Among 25,000 to 30,000 clones listed, 75% to 80% were seen once. The sequencing input was CD4+ T cells from PBMCs, cultured in vitro. Receptor source: a human donor in good health.

The V and J genes are TRBV30 and TRBJ1-3; D is undetermined. Trimming left V 3 bases short and J 1 base short, with 4 bases between. Looked up from germline, CDR1 is GTSNPN and CDR2 is SVGIG (reference sequence). CDR3 length: 12 amino acids. The CDR3 protein is CAWRDSGNTIYF. CDR3 in DNA: TGTGCCTGGAGGGATTCTGGAAACACCATATATTTT.

The chain links TRBV11-2 to TRBJ2-5; 9 nucleotides line up with TRBD1. V was clipped by 5 bases and J by 5 bases; unmatched bases: 9. The V gene's germline CDR1 is SGHAT and CDR2 FQNNGV. CDR3 length: 15 amino acids. Written as DNA, the CDR3 is TGTGCCAGCAGCCTCCGGGACAGGGAGATGGAGACCCAGTACTTC. Protein: CASSLRDREMETQYF.

J is TRBJ1-3 and V is TRBV7-9; no definite D call. With 5 bases removed from V and 0 bases from J, the gap between germline ends came to 8 bases. This CDR3 has 14 amino acids. From germline, CDR1 is SEHNR and CDR2 FQNEAQ (reference sequence). The DNA of the CDR3 is TGTGCCAGCAGCACCCGTAGCTCTGGAAACACCATATATTTT. It encodes CASSTRSSGNTIYF. Full variable domain (outside the CDR3, taken from reference TRBV7-9 and TRBJ1-3): DTGVSQNPRHKITKRGQNVTFRCDPISEHNRLYWYRQTLGQGPEFLTYFQNEAQLEKSRLLSDRFSAERPKGSFSTLEIQRTEQGDSAMYLCASSTRSSGNTIYFGEGSWLTVV.

This clone was observed a handful of times. CDR3 nucleotides: TGTGCCAGCAGCTTAGTTGGAGATCCGGGAGATACGCAGTATTTT. Its translation is CASSLVGDPGDTQYF. This rearrangement joins TRBV7-2 to TRBJ2-3, with D uncertain. Germline V gives CDR1 SGHTA, CDR2 FQGNSA. This CDR3 is built from 15 residues. Trimming cost V 1 base and J 5 bases, with 13 bases left between them.

The gene calls are TRBV4-1 and TRBJ1-2; TRBD1 aligns across 11 bases. The V and J ends lost 3 bases and 8 bases, in that order; junction bases with no gene match: 8. The CDR3 length is 15 residues. Germline V gives CDR1 MGHRA, CDR2 YSYEKL. The CDR3 here is CASSHGTGGIVGYTF. CDR3 sequence (DNA): TGCGCCAGCAGCCATGGGACAGGGGGGATTGTAGGCTACACCTTC.

The rearrangement joins TRBV5-1 to TRBJ2-6; D is unresolved. V was cut by 2 bases and J by 0 bases, with 6 bases left in between. The CDR3 spans 15 residues. CDR1 and CDR2 (germline): SGHRS, YFSETQ. CDR3 sequence (DNA): TGCGCCAGCAGCTTCTATTTCTCTGGGGCCAACGTCCTGACTTTC. This translates into CASSFYFSGANVLTF.